This T cell receptor (beta chain) was sequenced during a study of long-term antiretroviral therapy in people with HIV. Study results and caveats: Blood dates from about 2003 to 2018, possibly under older ART regimens. No data on ART adherence, viral resistance or therapy changes.

HIV-positive participants were all treated in the United States. V was cut by 5 bases and J by 5 bases, with 15 bases left in between. The germline CDR1 and CDR2 sequences are SQVTM and ANQGSEA. The CDR3 runs 13 residues. The assay, immunoSEQ v3.0, was run at survey level. Data came from immunoSEQ multiplex PCR; TCRdb stores just in-frame clones and leaves some out. The sample lists tens of thousands of clones; 83% were seen once. This clone was recorded once. Its antigen is not identified. This chain joins TRBV29-1 and TRBJ1-2; possible D gene TRBD1, 6 bases. The source material was unsorted PBMCs, sampled 1 year after starting antiretroviral therapy. The sequence was collected from a man aged 18 to 35 with HIV. CDR3 bases: TGCAGCGTTCAAGGGGGGGGCGGATATGGCTACACCTTC. Translated, it gives CSVQGGGGYGYTF.